The present T cell receptor beta chain was sequenced within a study of beta chain features in type 1 diabetes. At the level of the study: Researchers looked at over 100,000,000 sorted cells across all samples.

For this clone: Its specificity is not known. The sample holds other DNA sequences that translate to the same CDR3.

What was sequenced were expressed TCRB transcripts, since all of the isolated RNA had been reverse transcribed. Sequencing of naive, central memory and regulatory T cell samples gave an average of about 3.57 million reads. Assay used: immunoSEQ multiplex PCR; TCRdb lists only in-frame clones, some missing. Of about 650,000 clones listed, around 11% are singletons. General study findings and limits: Insertion counts at VDJ junctions were lower in type 1 diabetes patients, who also showed more deletions there. Among patients with Type 1 diabetes, TCRB CDR3s were moderately but significantly shorter in every one of the four CD4+ subsets.

This clonotype was sampled from a man aged 25 to 40 with type 1 diabetes. The sequenced material came from naive CD4+ T cells from blood.

The DNA for the CDR3 is TGTGCCAGCAGCCCAGGGACTAGCGGGGGATACAATGAGCAGTTCTTC. Translating it yields CASSPGTSGGYNEQFF. The rearrangement links TRBV5-4 to TRBJ2-1, with 14 bases lining up with TRBD2. The CDR3 is made up of 16 amino acids. Trimming cost V 4 bases and J 4 bases; bases outside gene matches: 4. Germline assignment: CDR1 SGHNT and CDR2 YYREEE (reference sequence).